One and the same sample provided the 24 T cell receptor beta chains below, sequenced in a study of cytomegalovirus exposure and HLA in healthy donors. The PCR employed 60 Vbeta primers together with 13 Jbeta primers. Sequencing was performed with immunoSEQ multiplex PCR; in TCRdb, only in-frame clones are kept and a portion is missing. The sample records 100,000 to 150,000 clones, 60% to 85% being singletons. Specimen: PBMCs. These receptors were obtained from a woman in her thirties or forties in good health and CMV-seronegative.

This clone was seen only a few times. V gene TRBV27 combines with J gene TRBJ1-1; D might be TRBD1 (6 bases). Germline V gives CDR1 MNHEY, CDR2 SMNVEV (reference sequence). The V and J ends lost 2 bases and 0 bases respectively, with 13 bases between them. The CDR3 spans 16 residues. In nucleotides, the CDR3 is TGTGCCAGCAGTTTAATGGGGGGGCGCCTGAACACTGAAGCTTTCTTT. Protein product: CASSLMGGRLNTEAFF.

The rearrangement joins TRBV5-1 to TRBJ1-1; tentative D call: TRBD1 (5 bases). CDR1 is SGHRS, CDR2 YFSETQ, per germline. This CDR3 has 15 amino acids. With 0 bases removed from V and 5 bases from J, the gap between germline ends came to 14 bases. Here the CDR3 DNA reads TGCGCCAGCAGCTTGGGGCAGGGAAGTCGGACTGAAGCTTTCTTT. It codes for CASSLGQGSRTEAFF.

The chain is built from TRBV27 and TRBJ2-2, with 10 bases lining up with TRBD2. The CDR3 loop spans 15 amino acids. Germline assignment: CDR1 MNHEY and CDR2 SMNVEV (reference sequence). The J segment lost 3 bases and the V segment lost 2 bases, leaving 0 bases of the junction unmatched. CDR3 in DNA: TGTGCCAGCAGTTTACTAGCGGGGGACACCGGGGAGCTGTTTTTT. The encoded protein is CASSLLAGDTGELFF.

This chain links TRBV15 with TRBJ1-5; D perhaps matches TRBD1 (6 bases). Per the germline V gene, CDR1 is LNHNV and CDR2 is YYDKDF (reference sequence). Between the trimmed V and J ends, which lost 3 bases and 7 bases, there was a span of 13 bases. The CDR3 is 14 residues long. The CDR3, as DNA: TGTGCCACCAGCAGGGGGACAATGGGGCAGCCCCAGCATTTT. Translation gives CATSRGTMGQPQHF.

The chain couples TRBV2 to TRBJ1-4, with 7 bases lining up with TRBD1. This CDR3 is 15 amino acids long. Germline-derived CDR1 and CDR2 are SNHLY and FYNNEI. Trimming took 5 bases from V and 5 from J; bases not matched to a gene: 8. The CDR3 sequence: CASSLRQGRNEKLFF. The DNA for the CDR3 is TGTGCCAGCAGTCTACGACAGGGCAGGAATGAAAAACTGTTTTTT.

The chain carries TRBV6-1 and TRBJ1-4; D gene ambiguous. The CDR3 is 15 residues long. CDR1 is MNHNS, CDR2 SASEGT, per germline. V dropped 2 bases and J dropped 5 bases, with 12 bases sitting between them. The CDR3 coding sequence is TGTGCCAGCAGTGAAATAATCTCGGGGAATGAAAAACTGTTTTTT. This sequence encodes CASSEIISGNEKLFF.

The chain carries TRBV6-5 and TRBJ1-2; 8 positions agree with TRBD1. CDR1 MNHEY and CDR2 SVGAGI come from the germline V gene. CDR3 length equals 12 residues. V lost 6 bases and J lost 6; bases outside the gene matches: 3. The CDR3 region has the DNA TGTGCCAGCAGACAGGGGGGTGATGGCTACACCTTC. This codes for CASRQGGDGYTF.

The CDR3 reads CASRIAGEMEQFF. The CDR3 nucleotides are TGTGCCAGCCGTATAGCGGGAGAAATGGAGCAGTTCTTC. The chain is built from TRBV25-1 and TRBJ2-1; 9 nucleotides align to TRBD2. The junction had 9 bases not matched to a gene; V was cut back by 8 bases and J by 10 bases. The CDR3 is made up of 13 amino acids. Germline assignment: CDR1 MGHDK and CDR2 SYGVNS. The complete variable domain, with remaining parts taken from reference TRBV25-1 and TRBJ2-1, reads EADIYQTPRYLVIGTGKKITLECSQTMGHDKMYWYQQDPGMELHLIHYSYGVNSTEKGDLSSESTVSRIRTEHFPLTLESARPSHTSQYLCASRIAGEMEQFFGPGTRLTVL.

The chain carries TRBV5-6 and TRBJ2-7; D is undetermined. The germline V gene has CDR1 SGHDT and CDR2 YYEEEE. V was cut by 0 bases and J by 0 bases, with 4 bases left in between. The CDR3 runs to 13 residues. The DNA of the CDR3 is TGTGCCAGCAGCTTGGCCTCCTCCTACGAGCAGTACTTC. This codes for CASSLASSYEQYF.

The chain has TRBV19 and TRBJ2-1; 11 nucleotides line up with TRBD2. The CDR3 contains 17 residues. CDR1 and CDR2 (germline): LNHDA, SQIVND (reference sequence). The junction had 8 bases not matched to a gene; V was cut back by 6 bases and J by 1 base. CDR3: CASRSSSGGSSYNEQFF. The CDR3 DNA reads TGTGCCAGTAGGAGCTCTAGCGGGGGGTCTTCCTACAATGAGCAGTTCTTC.

The rearrangement joins TRBV7-8 to TRBJ2-2; maybe TRBD2 (5 bases). The CDR3 length is 15 residues. V shed 5 bases and J shed 6 bases, with 16 bases lying between them. Per germline, CDR1 SGHVS and CDR2 FQNEAQ. The CDR3 sequence is CASSPWRLRPGELFF. The DNA of the CDR3 is TGTGCCAGCAGCCCCTGGAGGCTGAGGCCCGGGGAGCTGTTTTTT.

This clone was picked up a small number of times. The chain is built from TRBV4-1 and TRBJ1-2; D is undetermined. The CDR3 extends over 14 amino acids. Per the germline V gene, CDR1 is MGHRA and CDR2 is YSYEKL. V was trimmed by 1 base and J by 3 bases, leaving 9 bases between them. This CDR3 is CASSQGLAYYGYTF. In DNA, the CDR3 is TGCGCCAGCAGCCAAGGACTGGCCTACTATGGCTACACCTTC.

This clone was picked up a small number of times. The chain has TRBV11-1 and TRBJ1-4, with D unclear. CDR1 SGHAT and CDR2 FQDESV come from the germline V gene (reference sequence). The V and J ends lost 4 bases and 8 bases respectively, with 17 bases between them. This CDR3 comprises 15 residues. The CDR3 DNA reads as TGTGCCAGCAGCTCCGGTAGCAGTGTCGCGGAAAAACTGTTTTTT. The encoded protein is CASSSGSSVAEKLFF.

The chain recombines TRBV19 with TRBJ1-2; TRBD1 matches 8 bases. Germline CDR1 is LNHDA and CDR2 is SQIVND (reference sequence). The CDR3 sequence is 15 residues long. V lost 5 bases and J lost 5; bases outside the gene matches: 10. The DNA of the CDR3 is TGTGCCAGTAGTCTGACCCGGGACAGGAGGTATGGCTACACCTTC. Translating it yields CASSLTRDRRYGYTF.

The chain uses TRBV10-1 and TRBJ2-7, with 7 bases identical to TRBD1. Germline V lookup: CDR1 WNHNN, CDR2 SYGVQD (reference sequence). The CDR3 loop spans 15 amino acids. J lost 7 bases, V lost 0 bases, and 9 bases had no gene match. CDR3 sequence (DNA): TGCGCCAGCAGTGAGTCGGGACCCCCAGGGGGAGAGCAGTACTTC. Its translation is CASSESGPPGGEQYF.

The rearrangement joins TRBV9 to TRBJ1-2; D call uncertain. The germline V and J ends were trimmed by 3 bases and 4 bases, with 7 bases remaining between them. The CDR3 spans 12 residues. The germline V gene encodes CDR1 SGDLS and CDR2 YYNGEE. CDR3 nucleotide sequence: TGTGCCAGCAGCGCTCGGGGCTATGGCTACACCTTC. It translates to CASSARGYGYTF.

This sequence joins TRBV9 and TRBJ2-5; 7 bases fit TRBD2. The germline V gene has CDR1 SGDLS and CDR2 YYNGEE. V lost 4 bases, J lost 1 base, and 4 bases stayed unmatched. The CDR3 length is 14 residues. The CDR3 region is CASSPGTIQETQYF. In nucleotides, the CDR3 is TGTGCCAGCAGCCCTGGGACTATCCAAGAGACCCAGTACTTC.

The chain employs TRBV19 and TRBJ1-1, with 9 nucleotides matching TRBD1. V trimming: 3 bases; J trimming: 5 bases; junction bases outside the gene matches: 4. The CDR3 has 14 amino acids. Germline V gives CDR1 LNHDA, CDR2 SQIVND (reference sequence). The CDR3 reads CASSITGGGTEAFF. The CDR3 DNA follows: TGTGCCAGTAGTATTACAGGGGGCGGTACTGAAGCTTTCTTT.

The rearrangement links TRBV28 to TRBJ1-5; TRBD1 is a possible D gene (5 bases). The CDR3 has 13 amino acids. The V end lost 8 bases, the J end lost 2 bases, and 10 bases lay between the germline ends. Germline assignment: CDR1 MDHEN and CDR2 SYDVKM. This CDR3 reads CASGGRGNQPQHF. The CDR3 DNA reads as TGTGCCAGCGGGGGGAGGGGCAATCAGCCCCAGCATTTT.

The chain joins TRBV2 to TRBJ1-1; D perhaps matches TRBD1 (5 bases). CDR3 length: 13 residues. The germline V gene encodes CDR1 SNHLY and CDR2 FYNNEI. V was shortened by 1 base and J by 6 bases, with 9 bases between the two germline ends. The CDR3, as DNA: TGTGCCAGCAGTGAAGGGGGGGAGGCTGAAGCTTTCTTT. Translating it yields CASSEGGEAEAFF.

Here the CDR3 DNA reads TGTGCCAGCAGTTTAAGGTCATGGACAGGGGGCTTCTACGAGCAGTACTTC. This translates into CASSLRSWTGGFYEQYF. The chain couples TRBV28 to TRBJ2-7; 11 bases map to TRBD1. Trimming cost V 2 bases and J 3 bases; bases outside gene matches: 9. The CDR3 extends over 17 amino acids. The germline V gene has CDR1 MDHEN and CDR2 SYDVKM.

V gene TRBV10-1 combines with J gene TRBJ2-7; TRBD1 is a possible D gene (6 bases). Germline V lookup: CDR1 WNHNN, CDR2 SYGVQD (reference sequence). V was clipped by 2 bases and J by 5 bases, with 10 bases between them. This CDR3 region has 13 residues. The chain's CDR3 is CASSETGIHEQYF. CDR3 nucleotides: TGCGCCAGCAGTGAGACAGGGATCCACGAGCAGTACTTC.

The chain links TRBV6-5 to TRBJ1-1; tentatively, D is TRBD1 (5 bases). There are 14 residues in the CDR3. The germline gives CDR1 MNHEY, CDR2 SVGAGI. The V and J ends lost 2 bases and 3 bases respectively, with 10 bases between them. The CDR3 region has the DNA TGTGCCAGCAGTTACAGGGGAGGGTACACTGAAGCTTTCTTT. Protein sequence: CASSYRGGYTEAFF.

The chain has TRBV20-1 and TRBJ2-5; D perhaps matches TRBD1 (6 bases). CDR1 is DFQATT and CDR2 is SNEGSKA in the germline V gene (reference sequence). The ends were cut back, 7 bases at V and 5 bases at J, with 11 bases in the middle. CDR3 size: 11 residues. DNA of the CDR3: TGCAGTGTGTGGGGGCGGGAGACCCAGTACTTC. It codes for CSVWGRETQYF.